A single T cell receptor (beta chain) is shown here with its context. These data come from a study of T cell responses to AZD1222 COVID-19 vaccine. Some clones are missing from TCRdb's copy, which holds only in-frame ones; the method was immunoSEQ multiplex PCR. The table shows 140,000 to 150,000 clones, with 92% occurring only once. CDR1 is SNHLY and CDR2 is FYNNEI in the germline V gene. The CDR3 spans 12 residues. The ends were cut back, 8 bases at V and 4 bases at J, with 11 bases in the middle. Material: peripheral blood, obtained on day 0 of AZD1222 vaccination. The source is an adult in good health. The V call is TRBV2, the J call TRBJ2-5; tentative D call: TRBD2 (6 bases). Here the CDR3 reads CASWRGGETQYF. CDR3 DNA sequence: TGTGCCAGCTGGCGGGGTGGAGAGACCCAGTACTTC.